This TCR beta chain was found in a study of T-cell reconstitution after alpha-beta-depleted transplantation in children. Unique molecular identifiers were built into the TCRbeta library. TCRdb re-called the PCR reads through MiXCR, storing one row per CDR3 protein. This sample has about 110,000 distinct CDR3 sequences, with 5% to 7% found just once. Trimming took off 3 bases at V and 4 bases at J, with 7 bases between the two ends. Germline V CDR1 and CDR2: DFQATT, SNEGSKA (reference sequence). The CDR3 is 11 amino acids. This clonotype was observed at least ten times. The genes are TRBV20-1 and TRBJ2-7; no definite D call. This TCR was recovered from a male patient under 10 years old who had a stem cell transplant for acute lymphoblastic leukemia, so the T cells may come from the graft donor. Sequencing was performed on PBMCs, mostly from graft donor cells, taken 360 days after TCRalphabeta/CD19-depleted stem cell transplant. CDR3 protein: CSARRPYEQYF. For the CDR3, the DNA is TGCAGTGCTAGGAGGCCGTACGAGCAGTACTTC.